These T cell receptor beta chains were read from a single sample in a study of blood T cell repertoires in COVID-19. Measured with immunoSEQ multiplex PCR; TCRdb has only the in-frame clones, and not every one. The sample carries roughly 250,000 clones, about 91% recorded once. Sequenced sample: peripheral blood. Source of these receptors: a young adult with COVID-19, enrolled during active disease. CDR3s include the opening cysteine and the closing phenylalanine or tryptophan. Each record gives: V gene, J gene, clone size, D gene, CDR3 protein, CDR3 DNA. A D gene is named only where the DNA matches it firmly. Size is omitted from some rows. Given values are once, few, many or a class for expanded clones.

TRBV5-6	TRBJ1-2	.	TRBD1	CASSALDREYGYTF	TGTGCCAGCAGCGCCCTAGACAGGGAATATGGCTACACCTTC
TRBV6-5	TRBJ2-7	.	TRBD1	CASSNTGQVAYEQYF	TGTGCCAGCAGTAACACCGGACAGGTGGCCTACGAGCAGTACTTC
TRBV28	TRBJ2-3	once	TRBD1	CASSLEAGGAIDTQYF	TGTGCCAGCAGTTTAGAGGCAGGGGGCGCGATAGATACGCAGTATTTT
TRBV9	TRBJ2-5	once	TRBD1	CASSVAGTGREETQYF	TGTGCCAGCAGCGTTGCCGGGACAGGGCGGGAAGAGACCCAGTACTTC
TRBV4-1	TRBJ2-7	.	.	CASSLGGYEQYF	TGCGCCAGCAGCCTCGGGGGCTACGAGCAGTACTTC
TRBV12-3/TRBV12-4	TRBJ2-1	.	TRBD2	CASSTGTSKGSFF	TGTGCCAGCAGCACCGGGACTAGCAAGGGATCATTCTTC
TRBV27	TRBJ1-3	.	.	CASRGRVSGNTIYF	TGTGCCAGCCGGGGTAGGGTCTCTGGAAACACCATATATTTT
TRBV5-4	TRBJ1-2	once	TRBD1	CASSKLPGGGLYGYTF	TGTGCCAGCAGCAAATTACCAGGGGGCGGCCTCTATGGCTACACCTTC
TRBV30	TRBJ1-2	.	TRBD1	CAWTALGGYTGNYGYTF	TGTGCCTGGACGGCCCTAGGGGGCTATACGGGCAACTATGGCTACACCTTC
TRBV6-5	TRBJ1-2	.	TRBD1	CASSYRGTANYGYTF	TGTGCCAGCAGCTACCGAGGGACAGCCAACTATGGCTACACCTTC
TRBV5-4	TRBJ2-7	.	TRBD1	CASSPEDRGLTYEQYF	TGTGCCAGCAGCCCAGAGGACAGGGGACTCACCTACGAGCAGTACTTC
TRBV6-1	TRBJ2-7	.	.	CASSERETVIYEQYF	TGTGCCAGCAGTGAAAGAGAGACAGTGATCTACGAGCAGTACTTC
TRBV7-8	TRBJ1-1	.	.	CASSLAGVNTEAFF	TGTGCCAGCAGCTTAGCGGGCGTGAACACTGAAGCTTTCTTT
TRBV5-4	TRBJ1-6	.	.	CASSGGTRIDSPLHF	TGTGCCAGCAGCGGGGGCACCCGGATAGATTCACCCCTCCACTTT
TRBV19	TRBJ1-1	.	.	CASSIGSYTEAFF	TGTGCCAGTAGTATTGGGAGTTACACTGAAGCTTTCTTT
TRBV29-1	TRBJ2-3	.	.	CSVSDSSTDTQYF	TGCAGCGTTTCCGACAGTAGCACAGATACGCAGTATTTT
TRBV7-2	TRBJ1-1	.	.	CASSLLRLGGNTEAFF	TGTGCCAGCAGCCTCCTACGACTCGGCGGGAACACTGAAGCTTTCTTT
TRBV19	TRBJ2-2	.	.	CASSTSRRVAGELFF	TGTGCCAGTAGTACCTCTAGGCGGGTGGCCGGGGAGCTGTTTTTT
TRBV30	TRBJ1-2	.	TRBD1	CAWSVKIPGQGSRAGGYTF	TGTGCCTGGAGTGTAAAAATCCCCGGACAGGGATCAAGGGCTGGTGGCTACACCTTC
TRBV3-1/TRBV3-2	TRBJ2-7	.	.	CASHSARGSGEQYF	TGTGCCAGCCACTCAGCGCGGGGCTCGGGGGAGCAGTACTTC
TRBV29-1	TRBJ2-3	.	TRBD1	CSVVGTGEYGADTQYF	TGCAGCGTTGTTGGGACAGGGGAATATGGTGCAGATACGCAGTATTTT
TRBV9	TRBJ1-5	.	TRBD1	CALKNPPGTGGYQPQHF	TGTGCCTTGAAAAACCCGCCGGGGACAGGGGGCTATCAGCCCCAGCATTTT
TRBV30	TRBJ2-7	.	TRBD2	CAWRASGTSGEQYF	TGTGCCTGGAGAGCTAGCGGGACTTCGGGGGAGCAGTACTTC
TRBV25-1	TRBJ1-1	.	.	CASSGGVGEAFF	TGTGCCAGCAGCGGGGGGGTCGGAGAAGCTTTCTTT
TRBV9	TRBJ2-1	.	TRBD2	CASSVASRLAGRDEQFF	TGTGCCAGCAGCGTAGCTTCTCGACTAGCGGGACGGGATGAGCAGTTCTTC
TRBV14	TRBJ2-2	.	TRBD2	CASSQGKLAGGGTGELFF	TGTGCCAGCAGCCAGGGAAAGTTGGCGGGAGGTGGCACCGGGGAGCTGTTTTTT
TRBV5-4	TRBJ2-1	.	.	CASSILALGIHNEQFF	TGTGCCAGCAGCATACTGGCTCTAGGAATCCACAATGAGCAGTTCTTC
TRBV2	TRBJ2-5	.	TRBD2	CASSEIEAGGLETQYF	TGTGCCAGCAGTGAGATTGAGGCGGGAGGTCTAGAGACCCAGTACTTC
TRBV27	TRBJ2-7	.	TRBD2	CASSLLAGSYEQYF	TGTGCCAGCAGTTTGCTAGCGGGATCCTACGAGCAGTACTTC
TRBV5-1	TRBJ2-2	.	TRBD1	CASTGTGGEAGELFF	TGCGCCAGCACCGGGACAGGGGGCGAAGCCGGGGAGCTGTTTTTT
TRBV10-3	TRBJ1-2	.	.	CAISLQGLLDGYTF	TGTGCCATCAGTCTACAGGGCTTACTCGATGGCTACACCTTC
TRBV28	TRBJ1-4	.	.	CASLGRLNEKLFF	TGTGCCAGCCTGGGCCGGCTTAATGAAAAACTGTTTTTT
TRBV6-6	TRBJ1-6	.	TRBD1	CASSSDRGPANSPLHF	TGTGCCAGCAGTTCCGACAGGGGACCCGCGAATTCACCCCTCCACTTT
TRBV4-1	TRBJ1-5	once	.	CASSLFSGSNQPQHF	TGCGCCAGCAGCCTTTTTTCAGGTAGCAATCAGCCCCAGCATTTT
TRBV2	TRBJ2-3	.	.	CASVMAGGRDTQYF	TGTGCCAGCGTTATGGCAGGGGGGCGGGATACGCAGTATTTT
TRBV30	TRBJ2-7	.	.	CAISGNYEQYF	TGCGCGATATCAGGGAACTACGAGCAGTACTTC
TRBV6-1	TRBJ1-5	.	.	CASSEAPGVQPQHF	TGTGCCAGCAGTGAAGCCCCAGGGGTCCAGCCCCAGCATTTT
TRBV5-6	TRBJ2-4	.	TRBD2	CASSQTSGRAASKNIQYF	TGTGCCAGCAGCCAGACTAGCGGGAGGGCCGCGTCCAAAAACATTCAGTACTTC
TRBV7-9	TRBJ2-7	few	TRBD2	CASSLAGVDYEQYF	TGTGCCAGCAGCTTGGCGGGAGTGGATTACGAGCAGTACTTC
TRBV18	TRBJ1-5	.	.	CASSPNRGAEAQHF	TGTGCCAGCTCTCCTAACCGGGGGGCTGAGGCCCAGCATTTT
TRBV11-2	TRBJ1-1	few	TRBD1	CASSHGQGNTEAFF	TGTGCCAGCAGCCATGGACAGGGGAACACTGAAGCTTTCTTT
TRBV28	TRBJ2-3	.	TRBD2	CASSTRARFSSGILPDTQYF	TGTGCCAGCAGCACCCGGGCAAGATTTTCTAGCGGGATACTGCCAGATACGCAGTATTTT
TRBV5-1	TRBJ2-1	once	TRBD2	CASSSGLAGVYEQFF	TGCGCCAGCAGCTCGGGACTAGCGGGAGTTTATGAGCAGTTCTTC
TRBV2	TRBJ2-7	.	.	CASSVTGSPSYEQYF	TGTGCCAGCAGTGTAACAGGGTCCCCCTCCTACGAGCAGTACTTC
TRBV6-5	TRBJ2-7	.	.	CASSYRERSYEQYF	TGTGCCAGCAGTTACCGGGAGAGGAGCTACGAGCAGTACTTC
TRBV9	TRBJ1-1	once	.	CASSVDQGANTEAFF	TGTGCCAGCAGCGTAGACCAGGGTGCGAACACTGAAGCTTTCTTT
TRBV5-3	TRBJ1-1	once	.	CARSTDTLNTEAFF	TGTGCCAGAAGCACCGACACTTTGAACACTGAAGCTTTCTTT
TRBV24-1	TRBJ2-1	.	TRBD1	CATSFSEGQPSKYNEQFF	TGTGCCACCAGTTTTTCTGAGGGACAGCCTTCAAAATACAATGAGCAGTTCTTC
TRBV4-1	TRBJ2-1	once	.	CASSLPDNEQFF	TGCGCCAGCAGCCTCCCAGACAATGAGCAGTTCTTC
TRBV7-9	TRBJ2-7	.	.	CASSLAETTQYEQYF	TGTGCCAGCAGCTTAGCGGAGACTACCCAGTACGAGCAGTACTTC
TRBV5-4	TRBJ1-6	.	TRBD1	CASSMDRAYNSPLHF	TGTGCCAGCAGTATGGACAGGGCCTATAATTCACCCCTCCACTTT
TRBV16	TRBJ1-5	.	.	CASSPQEGRPQHF	TGTGCCAGCAGCCCCCAGGAGGGTCGGCCCCAGCATTTT
TRBV6-4	TRBJ2-3	.	.	CASSATSSITDTQYF	TGTGCCAGCAGTGCTACTAGCTCCATAACAGATACGCAGTATTTT
TRBV5-6	TRBJ2-2	.	.	CASSLAAGELFF	TGTGCCAGCAGCTTGGCAGCCGGGGAGCTGTTTTTT
TRBV29-1	TRBJ2-7	.	TRBD2	CSVAGFDYEQYF	TGCAGCGTAGCGGGGTTTGACTACGAGCAGTACTTC